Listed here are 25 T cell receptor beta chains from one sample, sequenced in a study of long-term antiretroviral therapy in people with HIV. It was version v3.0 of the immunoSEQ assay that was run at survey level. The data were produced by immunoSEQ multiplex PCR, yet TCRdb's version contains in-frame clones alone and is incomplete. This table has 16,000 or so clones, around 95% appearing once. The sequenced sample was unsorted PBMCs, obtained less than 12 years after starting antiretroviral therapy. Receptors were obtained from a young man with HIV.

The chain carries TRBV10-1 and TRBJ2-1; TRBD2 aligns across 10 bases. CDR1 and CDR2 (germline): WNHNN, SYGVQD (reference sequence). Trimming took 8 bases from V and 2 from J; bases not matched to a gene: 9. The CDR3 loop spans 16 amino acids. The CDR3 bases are TGCGCCAGCGGAACCGGGACTAGCGAAGCCTACAATGAGCAGTTCTTC. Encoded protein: CASGTGTSEAYNEQFF.

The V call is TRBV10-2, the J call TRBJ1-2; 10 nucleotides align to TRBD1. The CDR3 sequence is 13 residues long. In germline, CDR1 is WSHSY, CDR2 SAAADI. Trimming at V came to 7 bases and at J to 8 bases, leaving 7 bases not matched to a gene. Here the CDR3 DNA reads TGCGCCAGCATCGTGGACAGGGGGTTCGGCTACACCTTC. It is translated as CASIVDRGFGYTF.

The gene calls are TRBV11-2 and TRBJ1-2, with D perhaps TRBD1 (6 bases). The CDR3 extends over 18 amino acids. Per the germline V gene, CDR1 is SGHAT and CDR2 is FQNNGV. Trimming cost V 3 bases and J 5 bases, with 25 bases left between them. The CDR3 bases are TGTGCCAGCAGCTTTCCAGTAAGGAGCGATCAGGGGCCTTATGGCTACACCTTC. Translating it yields CASSFPVRSDQGPYGYTF.

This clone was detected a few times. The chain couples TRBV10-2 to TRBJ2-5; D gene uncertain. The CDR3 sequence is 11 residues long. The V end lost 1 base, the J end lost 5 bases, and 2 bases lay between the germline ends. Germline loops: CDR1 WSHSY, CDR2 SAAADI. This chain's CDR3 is CASSEWETQYF. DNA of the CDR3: TGCGCCAGCAGTGAGTGGGAGACCCAGTACTTC.

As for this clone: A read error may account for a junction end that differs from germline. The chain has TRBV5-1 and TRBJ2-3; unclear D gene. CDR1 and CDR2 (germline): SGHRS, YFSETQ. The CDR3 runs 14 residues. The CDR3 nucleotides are TGCGCGAGCAACTGGGATTTGAGCACAGATACGCAGTATTTT. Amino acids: CASNWDLSTDTQYF.

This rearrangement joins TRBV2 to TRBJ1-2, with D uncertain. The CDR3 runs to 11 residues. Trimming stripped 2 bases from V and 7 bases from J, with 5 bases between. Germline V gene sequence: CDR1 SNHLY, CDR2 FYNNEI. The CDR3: CASSENSGYTF. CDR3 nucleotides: TGTGCCAGCAGTGAAAACAGTGGCTACACCTTC.

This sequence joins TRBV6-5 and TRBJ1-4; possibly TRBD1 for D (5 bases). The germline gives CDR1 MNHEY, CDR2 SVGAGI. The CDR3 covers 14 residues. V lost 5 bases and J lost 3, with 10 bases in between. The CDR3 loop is CASSPGKANEKLFF. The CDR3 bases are TGTGCCAGCAGTCCAGGGAAGGCTAATGAAAAACTGTTTTTT.

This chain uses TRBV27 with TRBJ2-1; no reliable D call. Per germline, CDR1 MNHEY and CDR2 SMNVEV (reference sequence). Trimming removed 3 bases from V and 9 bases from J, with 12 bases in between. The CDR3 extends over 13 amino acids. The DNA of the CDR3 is TGTGCCAGCAGTTTGGGCGAAGGGTTTGAGCAGTTCTTC. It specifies CASSLGEGFEQFF.

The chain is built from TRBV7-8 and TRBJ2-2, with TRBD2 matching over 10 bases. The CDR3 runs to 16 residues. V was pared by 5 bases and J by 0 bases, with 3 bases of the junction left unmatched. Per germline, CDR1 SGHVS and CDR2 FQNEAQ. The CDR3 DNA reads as TGTGCCAGCAGCCAGCTAGCGGGGGCGAACACCGGGGAGCTGTTTTTT. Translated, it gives CASSQLAGANTGELFF. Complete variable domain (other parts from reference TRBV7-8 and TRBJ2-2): GAGVSQSPRYKVAKRGQDVALRCDPISGHVSLFWYQQALGQGPEFLTYFQNEAQLDKSGLPSDRFFAERPEGSVSTLKIQRTQQEDSAVYLCASSQLAGANTGELFFGEGSRLTVL.

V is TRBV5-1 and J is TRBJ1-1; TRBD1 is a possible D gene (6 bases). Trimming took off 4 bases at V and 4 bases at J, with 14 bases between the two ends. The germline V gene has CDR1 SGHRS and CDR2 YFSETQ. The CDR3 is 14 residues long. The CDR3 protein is CASSGDTGGTEAFF. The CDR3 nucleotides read TGCGCCAGCAGCGGGGACACCGGCGGCACTGAAGCTTTCTTT.

CDR3 amino acids: CASSRDRGYGYTF. CDR3 in DNA: TGTGCCAGCAGCCGGGACAGGGGGTATGGCTACACCTTC. The chain uses TRBV7-8 and TRBJ1-2; 11 bases align to TRBD1. This CDR3 is built from 13 residues. V trimming: 5 bases; J trimming: 5 bases; junction bases outside the gene matches: 1. Germline lookup yields CDR1 SGHVS and CDR2 FQNEAQ.

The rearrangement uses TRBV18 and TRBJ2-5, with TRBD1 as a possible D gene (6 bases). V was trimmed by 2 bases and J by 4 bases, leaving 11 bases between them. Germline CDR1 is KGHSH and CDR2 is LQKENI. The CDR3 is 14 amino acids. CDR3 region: CASSPGQTGETQYF. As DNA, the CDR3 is TGTGCCAGCTCACCAGGACAGACGGGAGAGACCCAGTACTTC.

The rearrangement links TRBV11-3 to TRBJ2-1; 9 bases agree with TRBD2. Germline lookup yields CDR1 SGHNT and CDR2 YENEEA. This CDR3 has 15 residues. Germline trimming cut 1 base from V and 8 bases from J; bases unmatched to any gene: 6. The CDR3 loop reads CASSLGASGDDEQFF. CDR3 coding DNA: TGTGCCAGCAGCTTAGGGGCTAGCGGGGACGATGAGCAGTTCTTC.

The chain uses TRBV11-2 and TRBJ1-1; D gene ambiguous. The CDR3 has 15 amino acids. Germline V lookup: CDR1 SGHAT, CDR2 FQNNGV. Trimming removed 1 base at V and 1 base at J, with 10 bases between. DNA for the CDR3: TGTGCCAGCAGCTTAGTAGCCCTGGGGAACACTGAAGCTTTCTTT. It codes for CASSLVALGNTEAFF.

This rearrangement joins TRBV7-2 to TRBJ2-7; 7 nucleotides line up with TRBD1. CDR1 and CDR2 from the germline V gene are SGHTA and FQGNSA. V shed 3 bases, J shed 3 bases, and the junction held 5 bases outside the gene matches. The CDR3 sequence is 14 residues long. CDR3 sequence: CASSLAQGFYEQYF. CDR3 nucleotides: TGTGCCAGCAGCTTGGCACAGGGGTTCTACGAGCAGTACTTC.

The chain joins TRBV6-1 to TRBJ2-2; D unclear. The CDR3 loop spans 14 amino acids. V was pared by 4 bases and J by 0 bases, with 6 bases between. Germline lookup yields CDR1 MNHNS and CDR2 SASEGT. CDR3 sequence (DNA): TGTGCCAGCAGTGGTGTCGCGAACACCGGGGAGCTGTTTTTT. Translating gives CASSGVANTGELFF.

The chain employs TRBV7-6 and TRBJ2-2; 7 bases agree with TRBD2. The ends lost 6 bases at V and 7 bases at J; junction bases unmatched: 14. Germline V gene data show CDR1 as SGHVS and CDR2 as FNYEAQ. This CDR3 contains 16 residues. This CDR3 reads CASSSGPTSPFGELFF. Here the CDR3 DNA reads TGTGCCAGCAGTTCGGGCCCGACTAGCCCATTCGGGGAGCTGTTTTTT.

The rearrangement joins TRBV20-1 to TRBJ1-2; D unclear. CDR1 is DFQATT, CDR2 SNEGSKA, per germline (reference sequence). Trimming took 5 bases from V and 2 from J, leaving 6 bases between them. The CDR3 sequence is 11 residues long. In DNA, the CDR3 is TGCAGTGCTTATCAGAACTATGGCTACACCTTC. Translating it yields CSAYQNYGYTF.

The CDR3 spells CASSPRPGGNTEAFF. CDR3 DNA: TGTGCCAGCAGCCCACGACCCGGTGGGAACACTGAAGCTTTCTTT. The rearrangement uses TRBV7-2 and TRBJ1-1; D ambiguous. The CDR3 totals 15 residues. Trimming took off 5 bases at V and 1 base at J, with 14 bases between the two ends. CDR1 SGHTA and CDR2 FQGNSA come from the germline V gene.

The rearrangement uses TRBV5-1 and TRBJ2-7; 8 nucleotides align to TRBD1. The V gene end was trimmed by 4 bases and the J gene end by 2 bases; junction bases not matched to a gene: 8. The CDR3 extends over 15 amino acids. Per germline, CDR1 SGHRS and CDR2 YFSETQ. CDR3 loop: CASSLDAGGPYEQYF. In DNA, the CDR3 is TGCGCCAGCAGCCTGGACGCAGGGGGCCCCTACGAGCAGTACTTC.

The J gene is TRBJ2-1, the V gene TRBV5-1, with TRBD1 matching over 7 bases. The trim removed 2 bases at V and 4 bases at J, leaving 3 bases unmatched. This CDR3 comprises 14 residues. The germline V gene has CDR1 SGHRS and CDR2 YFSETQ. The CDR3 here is CASSFGQDYNEQFF. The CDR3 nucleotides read TGCGCCAGCAGCTTTGGACAGGATTACAATGAGCAGTTCTTC. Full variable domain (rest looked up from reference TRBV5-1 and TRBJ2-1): KAGVTQTPRYLIKTRGQQVTLSCSPISGHRSVSWYQQTPGQGLQFLFEYFSETQRNKGNFPGRFSGRQFSNSRSEMNVSTLELGDSALYLCASSFGQDYNEQFFGPGTRLTVL.

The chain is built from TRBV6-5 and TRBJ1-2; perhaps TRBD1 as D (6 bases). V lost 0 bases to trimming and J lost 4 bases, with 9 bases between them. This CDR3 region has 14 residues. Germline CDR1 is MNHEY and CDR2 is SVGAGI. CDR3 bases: TGTGCCAGCAGTTACTCCCCGGACAGCTATGGCTACACCTTC. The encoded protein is CASSYSPDSYGYTF.

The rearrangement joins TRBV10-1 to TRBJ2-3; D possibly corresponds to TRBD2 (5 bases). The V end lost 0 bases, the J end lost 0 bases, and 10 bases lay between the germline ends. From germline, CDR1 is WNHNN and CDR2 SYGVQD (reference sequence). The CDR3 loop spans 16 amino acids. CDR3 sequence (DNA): TGCGCCAGCAGTGAGTCGAGGGTTGGAAGCACAGATACGCAGTATTTT. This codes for CASSESRVGSTDTQYF.

The CDR3 region is CASSADISYNEQFF. The CDR3 bases are TGTGCCAGCAGCGCAGACATCTCCTACAATGAGCAGTTCTTC. The rearrangement joins TRBV7-6 to TRBJ2-1; D remains unclear. V lost 5 bases to trimming and J lost 0 bases, with 8 bases between them. This CDR3 region has 14 residues. Germline V gene data show CDR1 as SGHVS and CDR2 as FNYEAQ.

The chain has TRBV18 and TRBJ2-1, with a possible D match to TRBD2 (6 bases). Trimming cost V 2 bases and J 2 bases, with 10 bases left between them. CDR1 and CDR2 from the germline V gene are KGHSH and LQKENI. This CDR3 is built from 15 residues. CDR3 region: CASSPFSGTYNEQFF. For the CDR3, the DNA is TGTGCCAGCTCACCATTTAGCGGCACCTACAATGAGCAGTTCTTC.